These 3 T cell receptor beta chains were all obtained from the same sample, sequenced in a study of Ad26.COV2.S vaccination and SARS-CoV-2 variants. Sequencing used immunoSEQ multiplex PCR; TCRdb keeps in-frame clones, though not all of them. The sample shows about 680,000 clones, 70% to 90% of them seen only once. The treatment was: around 19 received Ad26.COV2.S at low or high dose, single or two shots; roughly 5 received placebo; per-sample allocation not given. Sample collection was performed on day 63 after the first vaccine or placebo injection. Sequenced here: peripheral blood, sampled in a trial of Ad26.COV2.S vaccine versus placebo. The receptor source for this set is a person aged 18-60 years who received the Ad26.COV2.S COVID-19 vaccine or a placebo.

V gene TRBV6-4 combines with J gene TRBJ1-6; tentatively, D is TRBD1 (5 bases). CDR3 length: 16 residues. CDR1 is MRHNA, CDR2 SNTAGT, per germline. The V end was cut by 1 base, the J end by 7 bases, with 14 bases between. CDR3 loop: CASSDYDRTGNSPLHF. CDR3 bases: TGTGCCAGCAGTGACTACGACAGAACTGGAAATTCACCCCTCCACTTT.

This clone was seen a single time. This chain links TRBV11-3 with TRBJ2-3, with 8 bases fitting TRBD1. The CDR3 contains 15 residues. In germline, CDR1 is SGHNT, CDR2 YENEEA. V shed 5 bases and J 5 bases; nucleotides not matched to a gene: 9. The CDR3 DNA follows: TGTGCCAGCAGCCAGAGGGCAGGGGGCTTAGATACGCAGTATTTT. This sequence encodes CASSQRAGGLDTQYF.

CDR3 residues: CASSFRQGMVSGANVLTF. The CDR3 nucleotides are TGTGCCAGCAGCTTTAGACAGGGAATGGTCTCTGGGGCCAACGTCCTGACTTTC. The gene calls are TRBV7-2 and TRBJ2-6; 7 bases agree with TRBD1. V shed 3 bases, J shed 0 bases, and the junction held 8 bases outside the gene matches. Germline CDR1 reads SGHTA; CDR2 reads FQGNSA. The length of the CDR3 is 18 residues.